This T cell receptor beta chain was sequenced during a study of blood T cell repertoires in COVID-19. The CDR3 sequence is 16 residues long. Germline CDR1 MNHEY, CDR2 SVGAGI. Between the trimmed V and J ends, which lost 0 bases and 0 bases, there was a span of 9 bases. TCRdb's copy holds only in-frame clones and misses some; the assay was immunoSEQ multiplex PCR. The profile covers a few hundred thousand clones, with roughly 80% appearing a single time and about 5% taken by the ten largest. The sequenced material came from peripheral blood. This chain joins TRBV6-5 and TRBJ1-3, with no clear D. The receptor was isolated from a human donor in a cohort sampled during active COVID-19. The CDR3 protein is CASSYSSQVSGNTIYF. In DNA, the CDR3 is TGTGCCAGCAGTTACTCGAGTCAGGTCTCTGGAAACACCATATATTTT.